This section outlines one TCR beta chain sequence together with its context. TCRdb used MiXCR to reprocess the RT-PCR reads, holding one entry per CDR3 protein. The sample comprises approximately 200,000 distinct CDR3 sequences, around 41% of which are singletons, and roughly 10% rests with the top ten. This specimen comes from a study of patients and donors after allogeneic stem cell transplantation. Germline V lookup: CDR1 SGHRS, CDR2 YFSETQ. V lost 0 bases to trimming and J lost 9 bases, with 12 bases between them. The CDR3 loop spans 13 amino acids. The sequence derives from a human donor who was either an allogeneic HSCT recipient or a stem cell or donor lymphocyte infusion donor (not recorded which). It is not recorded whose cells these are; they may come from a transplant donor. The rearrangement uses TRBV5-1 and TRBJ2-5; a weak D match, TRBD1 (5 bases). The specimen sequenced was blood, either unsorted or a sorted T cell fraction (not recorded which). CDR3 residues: CASSLDAVGAQYF. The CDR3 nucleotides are TGCGCCAGCAGCTTGGATGCGGTAGGGGCCCAGTACTTC.